Here is one T cell receptor beta chain with its context. Its matching antigen is unknown. This record comes from a study of beta chain features in type 1 diabetes. Study-level results: Patients with type 1 diabetes showed fewer VDJ junction insertions and more deletions.

This CDR3 is 14 amino acids long. Per germline, CDR1 SGHTA and CDR2 FQGTGA. V was shortened by 2 bases and J by 1 base, with 9 bases between the two germline ends. Isolated RNA was reverse transcribed in full, so expressed TCRB transcripts were sequenced. Assay: immunoSEQ multiplex PCR; the TCRdb copy retains only in-frame clones and omits some. The table has hundreds of thousands of clones, around 15% seen once; the top ten hold more than 0.08%. The V call is TRBV7-3, the J call TRBJ2-7, with D unresolved. The sequencing sample was made of naive CD4+ T cells from blood. This TCR derives from a man aged 18 to 30 in good health. CDR3 coding DNA: TGTGCCAGCAGCTTACCAGGCCGATCCTACGAGCAGTACTTC. It encodes CASSLPGRSYEQYF.